This T cell receptor (beta chain) was documented in a study of cytomegalovirus exposure and HLA in healthy donors (dated by TCRdb to 2015 to 2018). The study in broad terms: According to a later analysis, the 120 or so validation repertoires were produced on the same platform as the roughly 600 repertoires of the first cohort. The study combined high-throughput TCR immunosequencing, statistical association of individual TCRs with disease status, and machine learning to predict cytomegalovirus infection status. In addition to the first cohort of 666 subjects, a separate validation cohort of under 150 different subjects was used. The study aimed to test whether cataloging public T cell receptors could reveal signatures of past pathogen exposure.

Separate from the approximately 700-subject first cohort, the validation cohort of 95 to 150 subjects was the group to which the donors belonged. The library was generated by the immunoSEQ multiplex PCR assay. On the study's bioinformatics: A statistical classification framework was developed to diagnose cytomegalovirus status using the catalog of TCR beta chain sequences. The clones in this table, taken by TCRdb from immuneACCESS, are in-frame only. Not every clone is retained; where verified, under half of the shortfall comes from an unresolved V gene, and the cause of the rest is unknown. For V, J and clone size, that table is used; D and trimming come from the DNA. Across this sample there are 220,000 or so clones, with 70% to 90% seen only once. The ten most abundant clones make up around 5.4% of the sample. Results and caveats for the whole study, not just this receptor: In both the original and validation cohorts, the classifier was reported to diagnose cytomegalovirus status with high specificity and sensitivity. In the study, around 150 TCR beta chains were listed as associated with cytomegalovirus. A few of the identified cytomegalovirus-associated TCR beta chains were confirmed in vitro to be specific for cytomegalovirus antigens. A later analysis found that TCRs clustered in the first cohort also tended to co-occur in the 120 validation repertoires, with 94% of cluster scores above 0. It was suggested by the authors that the approach could potentially be generalized to other disease states and immunological phenotypes. A later analysis lacked HLA typing for the validation cohort, so it scored co-occurrence in that cohort across all 110 or so repertoires. Across donors, most TCR sequences were observed very rarely, whereas some public TCRs were present in many individuals.

As regards this clone: Its cognate antigen has yet to be identified. There are no base qualities to consult, and no much larger clone falls within one base.

The receptor comes from a woman aged 18-29 years in good health and CMV-seronegative. The sample consisted of PBMCs.

The CDR3 region: CASSGSGTQYF. The DNA is as follows: TGCGCCAGCAGTGGCAGCGGTACGCAGTATTTT. The chain employs TRBV10-1 and TRBJ2-3, with TRBD2 as a weak D call on 5 bases. Trimming at the junction amounts to 4 bases on V and 8 bases on J, and the germline ends lie 7 bases apart. The CDR3 sequence holds 11 residues, the cysteine and phenylalanine included. Only the CDR3 DNA is retained, 33 bases long and in frame from the first base. CDR1 WNHNN and CDR2 SYGVQD were looked up in the germline V gene (reference sequence).